What follows is one T cell receptor beta chain and its context. The sample comes from a study of blood T cell repertoires in COVID-19. Study-wide background: The analysed material was cDNA or gDNA that came from T cells, B-cell-depleted T cells, or PBMCs.

The ends were cut back, 2 bases at V and 4 bases at J, with 13 bases in the middle. Germline CDR1 reads SGHDT; CDR2 reads YYEEEE. The CDR3 is made up of 15 amino acids. Per the study methods: How many nucleated cells were present was estimated from reference gene primer amplification. Generated by immunoSEQ multiplex PCR, the TCRdb table keeps only in-frame clones and is missing some. That table gives V, J and clone size, and the DNA gave D and trimming. The table shows approximately 170,000 clones, with 70% to 85% occurring only once. The chain joins TRBV5-6 to TRBJ1-5; no clear D gene. The specimen was peripheral blood. The receptor comes from a woman aged 45-65 years with acute or convalescent COVID-19. This CDR3 reads CASSLFRSTNQPQHF. The CDR3 DNA follows: TGTGCCAGCAGCTTATTCCGTAGCACGAATCAGCCCCAGCATTTT.